These 13 T cell receptor beta chains were all obtained from the same sample, sequenced in a study of cytomegalovirus exposure and HLA in healthy donors. 60 Vbeta and 13 Jbeta primers were used in PCR. Repertoires were generated with immunoSEQ multiplex PCR, while TCRdb's copy carries only in-frame clones and drops some. Of about 130,000 clones listed, roughly 78% are singletons. Sequenced sample: PBMCs. The receptors were gathered from a middle-aged man in good health and CMV-seropositive.

This chain connects TRBV7-3 to TRBJ2-2; TRBD2 matches 9 bases. Trimming at V came to 6 bases and at J to 6 bases, leaving 8 bases not matched to a gene. Germline lookup yields CDR1 SGHTA and CDR2 FQGTGA. The CDR3 runs 15 residues. The CDR3 DNA reads as TGTGCCAGCAGACTTAGCGGGAGTGGCTCCGGGGAGCTGTTTTTT. It yields the protein CASRLSGSGSGELFF.

The count of this clone is one. V is TRBV7-2 and J is TRBJ2-7, with 8 bases lining up with TRBD2. The germline V gene encodes CDR1 SGHTA and CDR2 FQGNSA. Trimming at V came to 1 base and at J to 6 bases, leaving 5 bases not matched to a gene. The CDR3 contains 14 residues. This CDR3 reads CASSLGAGVGEQYF. The CDR3 nucleotides read TGTGCCAGCAGCTTAGGAGCGGGAGTTGGCGAGCAGTACTTC.

The chain links TRBV9 to TRBJ2-2; 9 bases align to TRBD2. CDR3 length equals 16 residues. The germline CDR1 and CDR2 sequences are SGDLS and YYNGEE. V shed 0 bases, J shed 4 bases, and the junction held 4 bases outside the gene matches. The CDR3 region is CASSVDAGGSTGELFF. CDR3 DNA sequence: TGTGCCAGCAGCGTAGATGCGGGAGGGAGCACCGGGGAGCTGTTTTTT.

This rearrangement joins TRBV5-1 to TRBJ1-4; 9 positions agree with TRBD1. Trimming cost V 4 bases and J 2 bases; bases outside gene matches: 9. CDR3 size: 17 residues. Germline assignment: CDR1 SGHRS and CDR2 YFSETQ. The DNA for the CDR3 is TGCGCCAGCAGCATAGCCGTTGGGACAGGGACTAATGAAAAACTGTTTTTT. Protein sequence: CASSIAVGTGTNEKLFF.

In this sample, this clone turned up a few times. This sample also contains other DNA sequences that code for the same CDR3. The chain employs TRBV6-1 and TRBJ1-5; perhaps TRBD1 as D (6 bases). With 2 bases removed from V and 11 bases from J, the gap between germline ends came to 10 bases. Germline assignment: CDR1 MNHNS and CDR2 SASEGT. The CDR3 length is 12 residues. The CDR3 DNA reads TGTGCCAGCAGTGAAATTGGGGGCGCCCAGCATTTT. The encoded protein is CASSEIGGAQHF.

The genes are TRBV11-2 and TRBJ2-5; 7 bases fit TRBD2. V trimming: 6 bases; J trimming: 1 base; junction bases outside the gene matches: 14. CDR1 SGHAT and CDR2 FQNNGV come from the germline V gene. The length of the CDR3 is 17 residues. The CDR3 sequence: CASRPTKGGSFQETQYF. For the CDR3, the DNA is TGTGCCAGCAGACCTACTAAGGGCGGGAGTTTCCAAGAGACCCAGTACTTC.

The chain joins TRBV6-6 to TRBJ1-5; TRBD1 aligns across 8 bases. This CDR3 has 16 amino acids. V lost 4 bases and J lost 7; bases outside the gene matches: 12. Germline V lookup: CDR1 MNHNY, CDR2 SVGAGI (reference sequence). The CDR3 here is CASSSWTGTFGQPQHF. CDR3 nucleotide sequence: TGTGCCAGCAGTTCATGGACAGGGACCTTCGGGCAGCCCCAGCATTTT.

CDR3 in DNA: TGTGCCTGGAGTGCTTCAGACAGGGTATTCTACAATGAGCAGTTCTTC. Its translation: CAWSASDRVFYNEQFF. V is TRBV30 and J is TRBJ2-1, with TRBD1 identical over 7 bases. V lost 1 base to trimming and J lost 3 bases; unmatched junction nucleotides: 9. This CDR3 spans 16 amino acids. In germline, CDR1 is GTSNPN, CDR2 SVGIG (reference sequence). The variable domain in full, with the rest retrieved from reference TRBV30 and TRBJ2-1, is SQTIHQWPATLVQPVGSPLSLECTVEGTSNPNLYWYRQAAGRGLQLLFYSVGIGQISSEVPQNLSASRPQDRQFILSSKKLLLSDSGFYLCAWSASDRVFYNEQFFGPGTRLTVL.

This chain uses TRBV5-6 with TRBJ1-5; tentative D call: TRBD1 (5 bases). The CDR3 totals 14 residues. Germline-derived CDR1 and CDR2 are SGHDT and YYEEEE. The V end was cut by 3 bases, the J end by 1 base, with 8 bases between. For the CDR3, the DNA is TGTGCCAGCAGCTCAGGGCTCAGCAATCAGCCCCAGCATTTT. As protein: CASSSGLSNQPQHF.

V usage is TRBV18 and J usage is TRBJ2-3, with 8 nucleotides matching TRBD2. The CDR3 consists of 15 residues. Trimming removed 2 bases from V and 4 bases from J; junction bases left unmatched: 5. CDR1 is KGHSH, CDR2 LQKENI, per germline. CDR3 DNA sequence: TGTGCCAGCTCACCAGGAGCGGGAGCCGCAGATACGCAGTATTTT. It translates to CASSPGAGAADTQYF.

This clone was seen a single time. V and J are TRBV5-6 and TRBJ2-3; 12 bases agree with TRBD2. The trim removed 1 base at V and 2 bases at J, leaving 2 bases unmatched. Germline values: CDR1 SGHDT, CDR2 YYEEEE. CDR3 length equals 16 residues. The CDR3 coding sequence is TGTGCCAGCAGCTTGAGGACTAGCGGGGTCACAGATACGCAGTATTTT. Its translation: CASSLRTSGVTDTQYF.

J is TRBJ1-5 and V is TRBV28, with D possibly being TRBD1 (5 bases). With 3 bases removed from V and 4 bases from J, the gap between germline ends came to 7 bases. This CDR3 has 13 amino acids. Germline V gene lookup returns CDR1 MDHEN and CDR2 SYDVKM. The DNA for the CDR3 is TGTGCCAGCAGTTTGCCAGGGAATCAGCCCCAGCATTTT. This sequence encodes CASSLPGNQPQHF.

The rearrangement links TRBV7-9 to TRBJ1-1; D unresolved. Germline V gives CDR1 SEHNR, CDR2 FQNEAQ (reference sequence). V was pared by 5 bases and J by 7 bases, with 11 bases between. This CDR3 comprises 12 residues. The CDR3 reads CASSPTGVEAFF. CDR3 sequence (DNA): TGTGCCAGCAGCCCGACCGGAGTTGAAGCTTTCTTT. The variable domain in full, completed from reference TRBV7-9 and TRBJ1-1, reads DTGVSQNPRHKITKRGQNVTFRCDPISEHNRLYWYRQTLGQGPEFLTYFQNEAQLEKSRLLSDRFSAERPKGSFSTLEIQRTEQGDSAMYLCASSPTGVEAFFGQGTRLTVV.